This T cell receptor (beta chain) was profiled in a study of T cells in Graves' hyperthyroidism and ophthalmopathy. Study-wide results and caveats: Appearing also in blood were most of the thyroid clonotypes expanded above 0.001.

In regard to this clonotype: The antigen is undetermined.

RNA transcripts served as the template for amplifying TCR beta CDR3 regions. An initial round of RT-PCR targeting the TCR CDR3 relied on the HTBI primer set. TCRdb redid the calling of the multiplex PCR reads with MiXCR, one entry per CDR3 protein. The sample holds roughly 570,000 distinct CDR3 sequences, around a sixth seen once. CDR3 length: 15 residues. The germline gives CDR1 GTSNPN, CDR2 SVGIG (reference sequence). V lost 4 bases and J 5 bases, leaving 15 bases between the germline ends. Calling Graves' hyperthyroidism stable meant ophthalmopathy did not progress within 18 months. The V gene is TRBV30, the J gene TRBJ1-6, with a tentative D call TRBD1 (5 bases). The source is a woman aged 25 to 45 with Graves' hyperthyroidism. The sample taken for sequencing was blood. The DNA of the CDR3 is TGTGCCTGGACCTCGGGGCAGGGAGATAATTCACCCCTCCACTTT. This gives the protein CAWTSGQGDNSPLHF.